These T cell receptor beta chains were read from a single sample in a study of T cell responses to AZD1222 COVID-19 vaccine. TCRdb's table, derived via immunoSEQ multiplex PCR, lists solely in-frame clones and lacks some. This sample yields more than 150,000 clones, of which 90% are seen a single time; approximately 1.5% belongs to the top ten. The sample was peripheral blood, taken on day 0 of AZD1222 vaccination. These receptors were collected from an adult in good health. The CDR3 runs from the conserved cysteine through the conserved F or W. A D gene is named only where the DNA matches it firmly. Not every row has a clone size; where given, it reads once, few, many or a size class.

>TRBV29-1|-|-|TRBJ1-2
CSVEGNGYTF
TGCAGCGTTGAGGGGAATGGCTACACCTTC
>TRBV5-1|-|-|TRBJ1-2
CASSFNGFGYTF
TGCGCCAGCAGCTTTAATGGTTTTGGCTACACCTTC
>TRBV25-1|TRBD1|-|TRBJ2-5
CASSAPYRGLQETQYF
TGTGCCAGCAGTGCTCCCTACAGGGGGCTCCAAGAGACCCAGTACTTC
>TRBV6-5|-|-|TRBJ1-1
CASSTGQLNTEAFF
TGTGCCAGCAGTACCGGACAGCTCAACACTGAAGCTTTCTTT
>TRBV6-5|-|few|TRBJ2-2
CASSYSRDYTGELFF
TGTGCCAGCAGTTACTCACGGGACTACACCGGGGAGCTGTTTTTT
>TRBV19|-|-|TRBJ2-6
CASSIIPLSSGANVLTF
TGTGCCAGTAGTATAATCCCGCTAAGCTCTGGGGCCAACGTCCTGACTTTC
>TRBV28|-|-|TRBJ2-6
CAIGGTGANVLTF
TGTGCCATTGGGGGGACTGGGGCCAACGTCCTGACTTTC
>TRBV24-1|-|-|TRBJ2-7
CATSMQGDEQYF
TGTGCCACCAGTATGCAGGGCGACGAGCAGTACTTC
>TRBV7-2|TRBD1|-|TRBJ2-1
CASSPVPGQGYNEQFF
TGTGCCAGCAGCCCCGTCCCGGGACAGGGTTACAATGAGCAGTTCTTC
>TRBV5-1|TRBD1|-|TRBJ2-7
CATGTGDLDEQYF
TGCGCCACCGGGACAGGGGATTTGGACGAGCAGTACTTC
>TRBV5-5|-|-|TRBJ1-1
CASSFLVNTNTEAFF
TGTGCCAGCAGCTTTCTAGTGAACACGAACACTGAAGCTTTCTTT
>TRBV21-1|-|-|TRBJ1-6
CASSFPQGGYRNSPLHF
TGTGCCAGCAGCTTTCCTCAAGGGGGATACCGTAATTCACCCCTCCACTTT
>TRBV5-1|TRBD1|-|TRBJ1-5
CASSVCGQGPRHNQPQHF
TGCGCCAGCAGTGTTTGCGGACAGGGGCCTAGACACAATCAGCCCCAGCATTTT
>TRBV27|-|-|TRBJ2-1
CASSISQGNYNEQFF
TGTGCCAGCAGTATCAGTCAGGGGAATTACAATGAGCAGTTCTTC
>TRBV28|-|-|TRBJ2-1
CASSSQGGPYNEQFF
TGTGCCAGCAGTTCACAGGGAGGACCATACAATGAGCAGTTCTTC
>TRBV4-2|TRBD1|-|TRBJ2-7
CASSRPLGQGDYEQYF
TGTGCCAGCAGCCGACCCCTGGGACAGGGGGATTACGAGCAGTACTTC